A single sample is the source of the 18 T cell receptor beta chains below, sequenced in a study of CD8 T cells in ankylosing spondylitis. TCRdb passed the 5' RACE reads through MiXCR, listing each CDR3 protein once. Of some 150,000 distinct CDR3 sequences listed, about an eighth are singletons. Material: blood, either unsorted or a sorted T cell fraction (not recorded which). These TCRs come from a female donor with ankylosing spondylitis or in good health (not recorded which).

This clonotype has ten or more counts. V gene TRBV5-5 combines with J gene TRBJ1-4, with unresolved D. Between the trimmed V and J ends, which lost 4 bases and 5 bases, there was a span of 18 bases. CDR1 and CDR2 (germline): SGHKS, YYEKEE (reference sequence). There are 16 residues in the CDR3. Here the CDR3 DNA reads TGTGCCAGCAGCCCCTCGGCACCCCAGCGAAATGAAAAACTGTTTTTT. This encodes CASSPSAPQRNEKLFF.

The V and J genes are TRBV7-7 and TRBJ2-3, with 11 positions matching TRBD1. The ends lost 5 bases at V and 2 bases at J; junction bases unmatched: 3. This CDR3 region has 15 residues. The germline V gene has CDR1 SSHAT and CDR2 FNYEAQ (reference sequence). The CDR3 DNA is TGTGCCAGCAGCCGAGGACAGGGGGCCACAGATACGCAGTATTTT. Protein product: CASSRGQGATDTQYF.

There are many counts of this clonotype. The chain recombines TRBV10-3 with TRBJ2-4; D may be TRBD1 (7 bases). Germline CDR1 reads ENHRY; CDR2 reads SYGVKD. The CDR3 sequence is 18 residues long. The V gene lost 2 bases and the J gene lost 2 bases, with 19 bases spanning the gap. CDR3 residues: CAISERETGIFSKNIQYF. CDR3 coding DNA: TGTGCCATCAGTGAGCGGGAGACAGGGATCTTCTCCAAAAACATTCAGTACTTC.

In its sample, this clonotype was seen many times. The rearrangement joins TRBV19 to TRBJ1-1; the match to TRBD1 covers 7 bases. The CDR3 loop spans 15 amino acids. Germline CDR1 is LNHDA and CDR2 is SQIVND (reference sequence). J lost 4 bases, V lost 3 bases, and 8 bases had no gene match. The CDR3: CASSIYRGRGTEAFF. CDR3 bases: TGTGCCAGTAGTATCTACAGGGGTAGGGGCACTGAAGCTTTCTTT.

This chain joins TRBV28 and TRBJ1-4; no clear D gene. Per germline, CDR1 MDHEN and CDR2 SYDVKM. This CDR3 region has 12 residues. The V end was cut by 2 bases, the J end by 8 bases, with 6 bases between. The CDR3 coding sequence is TGTGCCAGCAGTTTAGTTTCGGAAAAACTGTTTTTT. Translating it yields CASSLVSEKLFF.

This clonotype came up many times. The V call is TRBV10-1, the J call TRBJ2-5; D remains unclear. This CDR3 has 14 residues. Deletions cut 0 bases from V and 5 bases from J, with 10 bases between. The germline V gene encodes CDR1 WNHNN and CDR2 SYGVQD (reference sequence). Here the CDR3 DNA reads TGCGCCAGCAGTGAGTCATCAGCTCCGGAGACCCAGTACTTC. Its translation is CASSESSAPETQYF.

This clonotype was seen repeatedly, ten times or more. The V and J genes are TRBV7-2 and TRBJ2-2; 8 bases line up with TRBD2. Germline CDR1 is SGHTA and CDR2 is FQGNSA. The CDR3 length is 15 residues. Trimming removed 8 bases from V and 4 bases from J; junction bases left unmatched: 9. The CDR3 protein is CASQSGTRPTGELFF. The CDR3 DNA sequence: TGTGCCAGCCAATCTGGGACTAGGCCCACCGGGGAGCTGTTTTTT.

This clonotype was counted ten times or more. Here the CDR3 DNA reads TGTGCCAGCAGCCCACGACTAGCGGGGGGCGGTGAGCAGTACTTC. Translating gives CASSPRLAGGGEQYF. V gene TRBV13 combines with J gene TRBJ2-7, with 13 nucleotides matching TRBD2. The CDR3 runs 15 residues. The V gene end was trimmed by 5 bases and the J gene end by 7 bases; junction bases not matched to a gene: 8. Germline V gene data show CDR1 as PRHDT and CDR2 as FYEKMQ (reference sequence).

This chain links TRBV12-3 or TRBV12-4 with TRBJ2-5; 14 bases fit TRBD2. This CDR3 contains 17 residues. Trimming removed 3 bases from V and 4 bases from J; junction bases left unmatched: 7. Here the CDR3 DNA reads TGTGCCAGCAGTTTGTCGACTAGCGGGGGGGCCCGAGAGACCCAGTACTTC. It specifies CASSLSTSGGARETQYF.

There are many counts of this clonotype. J is TRBJ2-3 and V is TRBV7-2; D gene uncertain. The germline V and J ends were trimmed by 1 base and 4 bases, with 9 bases remaining between them. CDR1 is SGHTA, CDR2 FQGNSA, per germline. The CDR3 covers 14 residues. This chain's CDR3 is CASSLVSWSDTQYF. For the CDR3, the DNA is TGTGCCAGCAGCTTAGTGAGTTGGTCAGATACGCAGTATTTT.

This clonotype was detected ten times or more. This chain uses TRBV7-6 with TRBJ1-6; D unclear. V gave up 5 bases and J gave up 9 bases, with 14 bases separating them. This CDR3 region has 14 residues. CDR1 is SGHVS, CDR2 FNYEAQ, per germline. The CDR3 DNA follows: TGTGCCAGCAGCCCACGTAGGGTCGGTTCACCCCTCCACTTT. As protein: CASSPRRVGSPLHF.

V and J are TRBV2 and TRBJ2-1, with D perhaps TRBD1 (6 bases). The CDR3 has 13 amino acids. Germline V gene data show CDR1 as SNHLY and CDR2 as FYNNEI. The V and J ends lost 8 bases and 6 bases respectively, with 14 bases between them. CDR3 in amino acids: CASHRVQFNEQFF. DNA of the CDR3: TGTGCCAGCCACAGGGTTCAATTCAATGAGCAGTTCTTC.

Concerning this clonotype itself: Just one base apart from a much larger clone, this may be a read error. The chain joins TRBV20-1 to TRBJ1-1; D is undetermined. Germline V lookup: CDR1 DFQATT, CDR2 SNEGSKA (reference sequence). This CDR3 spans 12 amino acids. Trimming cost V 6 bases and J 11 bases, with 19 bases left between them. CDR3 coding DNA: TGCAGTGCGTTAGCCCCCTCAGGTAACGCTTTCTTT. It yields the protein CSALAPSGNAFF.

There are many counts of this clonotype. This chain links TRBV5-1 with TRBJ2-7; 8 bases map to TRBD1. The trim removed 4 bases at V and 5 bases at J, leaving 5 bases unmatched. Germline V lookup: CDR1 SGHRS, CDR2 YFSETQ. The CDR3 has 13 residues. This CDR3 reads CASSRTGTDEQYF. The CDR3 nucleotides read TGCGCCAGCAGCCGGACAGGGACCGACGAGCAGTACTTC.

Many counts were recorded for this clonotype. The rearrangement joins TRBV7-6 to TRBJ2-5, with 8 bases matching TRBD2. The J segment lost 5 bases and the V segment lost 1 base, leaving 3 bases of the junction unmatched. Germline V lookup: CDR1 SGHVS, CDR2 FNYEAQ. This CDR3 has 14 amino acids. The CDR3 nucleotides read TGTGCCAGCAGCTTAGGACTAGCGTGGGAGACCCAGTACTTC. Protein product: CASSLGLAWETQYF. Together with reference TRBV7-6 and TRBJ2-5, the CDR3 gives the full variable domain: GAGVSQSPRYKVTKRGQDVALRCDPISGHVSLYWYRQALGQGPEFLTYFNYEAQQDKSGLPNDRFSAERPEGSISTLTIQRTEQRDSAMYRCASSLGLAWETQYFGPGTRLLVL.

This clonotype was counted many times. This chain joins TRBV7-9 and TRBJ1-2; D ambiguous. Between the trimmed V and J ends, which lost 6 bases and 7 bases, there was a span of 12 bases. This CDR3 has 12 residues. In germline, CDR1 is SEHNR, CDR2 FQNEAQ (reference sequence). CDR3 loop: CASSSRGIGYTF. The CDR3 nucleotides are TGTGCCAGCAGTTCCCGAGGGATTGGCTACACCTTC.

This clonotype was counted a few times. A single base separates this from a much larger clone, so it may be a read error. This chain uses TRBV5-1 with TRBJ1-3, with D uncertain. CDR3 size: 12 residues. The germline V gene has CDR1 SGHRS and CDR2 YFSETQ. CDR3 sequence reads: CASGEGGSTIYF. The CDR3 DNA is TGCGCCAGCGGTGAGGGTGGAAGCACCATATATTTT.

Only a few counts were recorded for this clonotype. V and J are TRBV5-1 and TRBJ1-1, with D possibly matching TRBD1 (5 bases). V gave up 4 bases and J gave up 0 bases, with 10 bases separating them. Germline loops: CDR1 SGHRS, CDR2 YFSETQ. This CDR3 is 14 amino acids long. CDR3 sequence: CASSLRGLNTEAFF. CDR3 sequence (DNA): TGCGCCAGCAGCCTACGGGGCCTGAACACTGAAGCTTTCTTT.